This TCR beta chain was recorded in a study of T cells in Graves' hyperthyroidism and ophthalmopathy. This clonotype was seen at least ten times. Amplification of TCR beta CDR3 regions was performed using RNA transcripts as template. During a first-round RT-PCR of the TCR CDR3, the HTBI primer set was used. TCRdb re-analysed the multiplex PCR reads in MiXCR, keeping a single row per CDR3 protein. The sample records around 600,000 distinct CDR3 sequences, approximately 15% being singletons. CDR3 size: 13 residues. Trimming removed 9 bases at V and 2 bases at J, with 13 bases between. CDR1 and CDR2 from the germline V gene are MNHEY and SVGEGT.

The chain links TRBV6-2 or TRBV6-3 to TRBJ1-2; TRBD1 is a possible D gene (6 bases). The sample taken for sequencing was blood. This receptor was identified in a woman aged 40 to 49 with Graves' ophthalmopathy. This chain's CDR3 is CASCTGSNYGYTF. The CDR3 nucleotides read TGTGCCAGTTGCACAGGGTCGAACTATGGCTACACCTTC.